This note documents a single T cell receptor beta chain sequence. V dropped 4 bases and J dropped 1 base, with 11 bases sitting between them. The length of the CDR3 is 14 residues. CDR1 is SGHRS, CDR2 YFSETQ, per germline. This table comes from immunoSEQ multiplex PCR, and its TCRdb copy is limited to in-frame clones, with some not included. Among approximately 60,000 clones listed, more than 80% were seen once. The sample comes from a study of cytomegalovirus exposure and HLA in healthy donors. The chain is built from TRBV5-1 and TRBJ1-1, with a tentative D call TRBD1 (5 bases). This TCR came from a woman aged 18-29 years in good health and CMV-seronegative. Sample: PBMCs. Here the CDR3 DNA reads TGCGCCAGCAGCGCGGGACCGACGAACACTGAAGCTTTCTTT. Translation: CASSAGPTNTEAFF.